The T cell receptor beta chain described here comes from a study of blood T cell repertoires in COVID-19. Study background: COVID-19 samples, acute and convalescent, were from the United States, Italy and Spain. PBMCs, B-cell-depleted T cells, or T cells provided the cDNA or gDNA that made up the material.

Per the study methods: Counts of nucleated cells, estimated from reference gene primer amplification, were obtained. Profiled with immunoSEQ multiplex PCR; TCRdb holds only in-frame clones, not every one. V, J and clone size reflect that table, while D and trimming were determined from the DNA. The sample includes just under 300,000 clones, more than 85% of them seen just once. Trimming cost V 4 bases and J 6 bases; bases outside gene matches: 13. This CDR3 spans 15 amino acids. The V gene's germline CDR1 is SGDLS and CDR2 YYNGEE. The rearrangement uses TRBV9 and TRBJ2-7; 7 positions match TRBD1. The clonotype comes from a man aged 65 to 79 with acute or convalescent COVID-19. The sequenced material came from peripheral blood. The CDR3 DNA reads TGTGCCAGCAGCCTTTTGGACAGGCCGGAAGGCGAGCAGTACTTC. Its protein is CASSLLDRPEGEQYF. Supplemented by reference TRBV9 and TRBJ2-7, the full variable domain reads DSGVTQTPKHLITATGQRVTLRCSPRSGDLSVYWYQQSLDQGLQFLIQYYNGEERAKGNILERFSAQQFPDLHSELNLSSLELGDSALYFCASSLLDRPEGEQYFGPGTRLTVT.